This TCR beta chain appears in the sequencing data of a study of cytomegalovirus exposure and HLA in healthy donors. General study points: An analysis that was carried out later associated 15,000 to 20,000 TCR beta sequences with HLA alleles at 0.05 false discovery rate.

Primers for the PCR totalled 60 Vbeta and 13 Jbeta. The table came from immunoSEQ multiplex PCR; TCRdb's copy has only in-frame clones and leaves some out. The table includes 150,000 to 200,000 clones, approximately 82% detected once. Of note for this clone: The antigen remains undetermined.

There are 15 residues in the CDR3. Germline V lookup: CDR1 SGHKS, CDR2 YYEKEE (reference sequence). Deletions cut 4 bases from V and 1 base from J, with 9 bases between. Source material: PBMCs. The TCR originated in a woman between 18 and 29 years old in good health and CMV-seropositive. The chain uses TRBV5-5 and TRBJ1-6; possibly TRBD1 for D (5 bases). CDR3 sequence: CASSPGSSYNSPLHF. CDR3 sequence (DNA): TGTGCCAGCAGCCCAGGGTCTTCCTATAATTCACCCCTCCACTTT.